A selection of T cell receptor beta chains follows, all from one sample in a study of control samples from healthy donors and cancer patients. Libraries were prepared by immunoSEQ multiplex PCR; TCRdb keeps only in-frame clonotypes and omits some of them. The table has over 150,000 clones, about 94% seen once; the top ten hold about 5.2%. Sequenced material: blood. These receptors all stem from a man aged 40-50 years in good health. CDR3s include the opening cysteine and the closing phenylalanine or tryptophan. The D gene is left open where the match is weak.

v_gene	d_gene	j_gene	CDR3aa	CDR3nt
TRBV29-1	.	TRBJ2-1	CSARSFGYNEQFF	TGCAGCGCCCGAAGCTTCGGATACAATGAGCAGTTCTTC
TRBV7-9	TRBD1	TRBJ2-1	CASSRTGTGRNNEQFF	TGTGCCAGCAGCAGGACTGGGACAGGGAGAAACAATGAGCAGTTCTTC
TRBV7-9	.	TRBJ1-1	CASSLGRAGTEAFF	TGTGCCAGCAGCTTAGGGCGCGCGGGGACTGAAGCTTTCTTT
TRBV2	TRBD1	TRBJ1-1	CASRGTGARGTEAFF	TGTGCCAGCAGAGGGACAGGGGCAAGGGGCACTGAAGCTTTCTTT
TRBV28	.	TRBJ2-3	CASSLQGGGDTQYF	TGTGCCAGCAGTTTACAGGGGGGGGGAGATACGCAGTATTTT
TRBV19	.	TRBJ1-5	CASTVAGSNQPQHF	TGTGCCAGTACGGTGGCAGGGTCGAACCAGCCCCAGCATTTT
TRBV18	.	TRBJ1-1	CASSPRAEVTEAFF	TGTGCCAGCTCACCGCGAGCGGAGGTCACTGAAGCTTTCTTT
TRBV6-6	.	TRBJ2-2	CASTPWGGGAGGELFF	TGTGCCAGCACTCCCTGGGGTGGGGGCGCCGGCGGGGAGCTGTTTTTT
TRBV2	.	TRBJ1-3	CASSAQAGNTIYF	TGTGCCAGCAGTGCGCAGGCTGGAAACACCATATATTTT
TRBV29-1	TRBD1	TRBJ1-2	CSVPGQGANGYTF	TGCAGCGTACCGGGACAGGGGGCTAATGGCTACACCTTC